This T cell receptor (beta chain) was captured by sequencing in a study of control samples from healthy donors and cancer patients. TCRdb's copy holds only in-frame clones and misses some; the assay was immunoSEQ multiplex PCR. The sample has under 150,000 clones; approximately 94% are singletons. J was trimmed by 2 bases and V by 0 bases; bases with no gene match: 5. CDR3 length equals 16 residues. Germline V gene lookup returns CDR1 SGDLS and CDR2 YYNGEE. Material: PBMCs. The chain is built from TRBV9 and TRBJ2-5; 9 bases are a match to TRBD2. The receptor's source is a man aged 45-65 years with head and neck cancer. CDR3 nucleotides: TGTGCCAGCAGCGTAGTTCCGCGGGGGGGGCAAGAGACCCAGTACTTC. Translated: CASSVVPRGGQETQYF.